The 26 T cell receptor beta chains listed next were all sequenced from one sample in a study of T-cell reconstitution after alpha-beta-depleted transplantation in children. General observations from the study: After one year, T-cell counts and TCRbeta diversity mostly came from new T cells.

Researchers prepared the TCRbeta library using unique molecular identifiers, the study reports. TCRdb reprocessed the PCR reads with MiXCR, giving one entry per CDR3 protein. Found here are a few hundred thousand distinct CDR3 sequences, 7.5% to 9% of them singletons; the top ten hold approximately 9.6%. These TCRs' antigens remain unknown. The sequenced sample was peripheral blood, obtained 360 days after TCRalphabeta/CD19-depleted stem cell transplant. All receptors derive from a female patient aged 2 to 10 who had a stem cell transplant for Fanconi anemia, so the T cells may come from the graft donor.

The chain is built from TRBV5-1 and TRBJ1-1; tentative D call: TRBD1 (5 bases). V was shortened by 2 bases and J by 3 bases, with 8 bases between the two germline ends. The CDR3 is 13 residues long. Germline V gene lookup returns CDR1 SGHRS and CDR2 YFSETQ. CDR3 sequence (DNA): TGCGCCAGCAGCTTTAAAGGGGACACTGAAGCTTTCTTT. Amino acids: CASSFKGDTEAFF.

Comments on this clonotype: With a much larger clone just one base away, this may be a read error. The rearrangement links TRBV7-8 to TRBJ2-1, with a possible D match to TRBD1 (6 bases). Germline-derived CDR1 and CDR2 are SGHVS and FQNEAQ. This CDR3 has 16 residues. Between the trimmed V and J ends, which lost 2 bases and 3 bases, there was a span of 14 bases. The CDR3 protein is CASSLRWGLYYNEQFF. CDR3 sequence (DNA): TGTGCCAGCAGCTTACGTTGGGGGCTTTACTACAATGAGCAGTTCTTC. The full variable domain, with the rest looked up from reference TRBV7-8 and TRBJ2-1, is GAGVSQSPRYKVAKRGQDVALRCDPISGHVSLFWYQQALGQGPEFLTYFQNEAQLDKSGLPSDRFFAERPEGSVSTLKIQRTQQEDSAVYLCASSLRWGLYYNEQFFGPGTRLTVL.

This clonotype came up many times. DNA of the CDR3: TGCGCCAGCAGCTTGGAGGGGCTAGTTGTAGCAGATACGCAGTATTTT. It codes for CASSLEGLVVADTQYF. The chain carries TRBV5-1 and TRBJ2-3; perhaps TRBD1 as D (5 bases). CDR1 and CDR2 (germline): SGHRS, YFSETQ. This CDR3 is built from 16 residues. Trimming cost V 0 bases and J 4 bases, with 15 bases left between them.

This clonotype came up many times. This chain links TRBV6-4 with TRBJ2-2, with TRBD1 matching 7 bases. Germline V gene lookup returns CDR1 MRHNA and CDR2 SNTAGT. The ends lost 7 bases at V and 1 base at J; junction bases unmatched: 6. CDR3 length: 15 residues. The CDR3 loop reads CASKRDSMNTGELFF. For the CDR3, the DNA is TGTGCCAGCAAAAGGGACAGCATGAACACCGGGGAGCTGTTTTTT.

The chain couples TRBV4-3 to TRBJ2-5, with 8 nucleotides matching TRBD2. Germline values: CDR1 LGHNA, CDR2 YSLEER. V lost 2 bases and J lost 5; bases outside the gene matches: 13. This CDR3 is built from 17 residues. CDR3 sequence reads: CASSQFDAGGRQETQYF. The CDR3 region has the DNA TGCGCCAGCAGCCAATTCGATGCGGGGGGCCGCCAGGAGACCCAGTACTTC.

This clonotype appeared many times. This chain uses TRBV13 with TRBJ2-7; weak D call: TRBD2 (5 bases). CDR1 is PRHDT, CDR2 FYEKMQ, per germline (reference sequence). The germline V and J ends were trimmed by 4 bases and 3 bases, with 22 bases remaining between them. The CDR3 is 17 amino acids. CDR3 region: CASSSGIEGSKYYEQYF. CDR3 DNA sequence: TGTGCCAGCAGCTCGGGGATTGAAGGAAGCAAATACTACGAGCAGTACTTC.

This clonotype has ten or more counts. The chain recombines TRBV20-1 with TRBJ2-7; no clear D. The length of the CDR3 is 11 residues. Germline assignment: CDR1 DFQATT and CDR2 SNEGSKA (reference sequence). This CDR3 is CSGLVGYEQYF. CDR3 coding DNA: TGCAGCGGCCTAGTGGGATACGAGCAGTACTTC.

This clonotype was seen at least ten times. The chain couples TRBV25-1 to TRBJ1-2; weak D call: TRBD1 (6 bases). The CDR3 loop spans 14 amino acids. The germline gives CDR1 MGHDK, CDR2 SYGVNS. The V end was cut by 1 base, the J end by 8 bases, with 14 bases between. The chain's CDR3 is CASSEWYRVWGYTF. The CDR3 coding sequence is TGTGCCAGCAGTGAATGGTACAGGGTGTGGGGCTACACCTTC.

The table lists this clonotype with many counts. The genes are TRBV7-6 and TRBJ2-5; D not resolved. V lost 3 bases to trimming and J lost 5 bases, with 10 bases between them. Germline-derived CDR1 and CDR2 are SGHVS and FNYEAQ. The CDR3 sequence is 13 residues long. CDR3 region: CASSFRLPETQYF. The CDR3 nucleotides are TGTGCCAGCAGCTTCCGACTCCCGGAGACCCAGTACTTC. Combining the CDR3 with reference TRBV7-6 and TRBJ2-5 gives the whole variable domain GAGVSQSPRYKVTKRGQDVALRCDPISGHVSLYWYRQALGQGPEFLTYFNYEAQQDKSGLPNDRFSAERPEGSISTLTIQRTEQRDSAMYRCASSFRLPETQYFGPGTRLLVL.

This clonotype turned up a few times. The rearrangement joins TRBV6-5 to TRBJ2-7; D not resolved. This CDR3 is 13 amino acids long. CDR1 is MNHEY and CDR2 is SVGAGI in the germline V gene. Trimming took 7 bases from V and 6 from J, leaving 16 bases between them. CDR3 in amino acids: CASTPQRGSEQYV. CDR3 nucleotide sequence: TGTGCCAGCACCCCCCAGAGAGGATCCGAGCAGTACGTC.

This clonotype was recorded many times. The CDR3 sequence: CASSLRRGGTQYF. The CDR3 bases are TGTGCCAGCAGCCTAAGGCGGGGAGGGACCCAGTACTTC. The J gene is TRBJ2-5, the V gene TRBV7-2, with a possible D match to TRBD2 (6 bases). The germline CDR1 and CDR2 sequences are SGHTA and FQGNSA. V was shortened by 5 bases and J by 7 bases, with 14 bases between the two germline ends. The CDR3 extends over 13 amino acids.

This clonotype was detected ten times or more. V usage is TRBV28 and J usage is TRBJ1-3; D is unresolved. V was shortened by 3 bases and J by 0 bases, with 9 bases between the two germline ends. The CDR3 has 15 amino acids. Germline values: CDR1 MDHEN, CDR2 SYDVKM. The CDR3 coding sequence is TGTGCCAGCAGTTTTTTATCCGGCTCTGGAAACACCATATATTTT. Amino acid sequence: CASSFLSGSGNTIYF. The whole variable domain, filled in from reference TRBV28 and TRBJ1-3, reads DVKVTQSSRYLVKRTGEKVFLECVQDMDHENMFWYRQDPGLGLRLIYFSYDVKMKEKGDIPEGYSVSREKKERFSLILESASTNQTSMYLCASSFLSGSGNTIYFGEGSWLTVV.

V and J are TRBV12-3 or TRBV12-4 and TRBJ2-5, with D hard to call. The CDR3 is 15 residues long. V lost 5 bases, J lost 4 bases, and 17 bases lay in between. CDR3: CASSADGPRRETQYF. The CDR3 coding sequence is TGTGCCAGCAGTGCGGACGGCCCAAGACGAGAGACCCAGTACTTC.

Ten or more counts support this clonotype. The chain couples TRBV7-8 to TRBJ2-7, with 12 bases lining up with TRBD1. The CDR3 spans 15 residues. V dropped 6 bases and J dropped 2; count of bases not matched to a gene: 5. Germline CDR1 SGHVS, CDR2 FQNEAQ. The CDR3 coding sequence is TGTGCCAGCAGTCCGGGACAGGGGGCAACCTACGAGCAGTACGTC. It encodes CASSPGQGATYEQYV.

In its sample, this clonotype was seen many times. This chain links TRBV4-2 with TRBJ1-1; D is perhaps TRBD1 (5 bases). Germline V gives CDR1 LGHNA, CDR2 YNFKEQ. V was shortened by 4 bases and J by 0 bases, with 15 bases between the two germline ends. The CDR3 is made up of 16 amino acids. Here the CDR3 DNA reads TGTGCCAGCAGCCGAGGGACCTTTCCGATGAACACTGAAGCTTTCTTT. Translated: CASSRGTFPMNTEAFF.

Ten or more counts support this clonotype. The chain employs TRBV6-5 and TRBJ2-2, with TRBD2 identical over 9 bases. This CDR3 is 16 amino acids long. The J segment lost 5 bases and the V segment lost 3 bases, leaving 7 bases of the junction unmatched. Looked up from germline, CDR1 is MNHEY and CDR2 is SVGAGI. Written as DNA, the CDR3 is TGTGCCAGCAGTTATGGTCTAGCGGGGCTTACCGGGGAGCTGTTTTTT. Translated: CASSYGLAGLTGELFF.

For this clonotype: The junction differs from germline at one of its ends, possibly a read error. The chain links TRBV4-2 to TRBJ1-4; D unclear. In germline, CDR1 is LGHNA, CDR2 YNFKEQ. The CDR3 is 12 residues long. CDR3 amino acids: CARSPGGEKLFF. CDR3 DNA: TGTGCCAGGAGCCCAGGCGGGGAAAAACTGTTTTTT.

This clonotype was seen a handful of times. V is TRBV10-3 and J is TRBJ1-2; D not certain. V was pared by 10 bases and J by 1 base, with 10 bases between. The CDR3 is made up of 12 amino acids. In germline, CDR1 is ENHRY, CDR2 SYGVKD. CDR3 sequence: CATTQYNYGYTF. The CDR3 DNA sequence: TGTGCCACTACACAGTATAACTATGGCTACACCTTC.

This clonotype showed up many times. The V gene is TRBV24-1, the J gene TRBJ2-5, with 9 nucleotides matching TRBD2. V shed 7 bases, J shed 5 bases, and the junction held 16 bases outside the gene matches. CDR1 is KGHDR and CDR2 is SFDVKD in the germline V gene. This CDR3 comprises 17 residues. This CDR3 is CATSLKGSGRWGETQYF. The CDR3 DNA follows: TGTGCCACCAGCCTCAAGGGTAGCGGGAGATGGGGGGAGACCCAGTACTTC.

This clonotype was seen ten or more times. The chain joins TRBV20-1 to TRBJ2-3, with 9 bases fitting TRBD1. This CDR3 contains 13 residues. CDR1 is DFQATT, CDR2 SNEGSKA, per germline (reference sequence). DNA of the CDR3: TGCAGGGCCGGGACAGGGTTCACAGATACGCAGTATTTT. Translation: CRAGTGFTDTQYF.

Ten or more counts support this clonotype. The chain's CDR3 is CASSPQREIAGELFF. Written as DNA, the CDR3 is TGTGCCAGCAGTCCCCAGAGGGAAATTGCCGGGGAGCTGTTTTTT. The chain is built from TRBV6-2 or TRBV6-3 and TRBJ2-2, with D perhaps matching TRBD2 (5 bases). This CDR3 spans 15 amino acids. Germline CDR1 MNHEY, CDR2 SVGEGT. V lost 5 bases and J lost 6, with 16 bases in between.

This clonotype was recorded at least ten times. CDR3 sequence reads: CASSFIPGGHSNQPQHF. CDR3 nucleotides: TGTGCCAGCAGTTTTATACCAGGGGGACATAGCAATCAGCCCCAGCATTTT. The J gene is TRBJ1-5, the V gene TRBV12-3 or TRBV12-4, with 7 bases identical to TRBD1. V dropped 3 bases and J dropped 0; count of bases not matched to a gene: 8. The CDR3 length is 17 residues.

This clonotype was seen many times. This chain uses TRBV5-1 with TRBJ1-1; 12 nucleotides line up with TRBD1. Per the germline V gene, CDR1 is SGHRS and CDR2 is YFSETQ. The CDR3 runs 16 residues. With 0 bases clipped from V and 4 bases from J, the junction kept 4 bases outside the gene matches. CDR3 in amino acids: CASSLGDRGQVTEAFF. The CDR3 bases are TGCGCCAGCAGCTTGGGGGACAGGGGGCAGGTCACTGAAGCTTTCTTT.

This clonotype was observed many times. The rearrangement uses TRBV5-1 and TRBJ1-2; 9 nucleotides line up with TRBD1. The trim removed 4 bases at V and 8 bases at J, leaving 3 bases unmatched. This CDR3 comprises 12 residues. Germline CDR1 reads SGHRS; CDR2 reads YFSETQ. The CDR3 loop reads CASSGDRAGYTF. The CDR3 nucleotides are TGCGCCAGCAGCGGGGACAGGGCCGGCTACACCTTC.

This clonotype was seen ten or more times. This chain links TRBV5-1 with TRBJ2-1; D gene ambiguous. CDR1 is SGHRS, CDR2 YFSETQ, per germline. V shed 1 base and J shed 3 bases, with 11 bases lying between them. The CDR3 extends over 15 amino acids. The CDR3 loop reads CASSLPLRNYNEQFF. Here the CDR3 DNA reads TGCGCCAGCAGCTTGCCGCTTAGAAACTACAATGAGCAGTTCTTC.

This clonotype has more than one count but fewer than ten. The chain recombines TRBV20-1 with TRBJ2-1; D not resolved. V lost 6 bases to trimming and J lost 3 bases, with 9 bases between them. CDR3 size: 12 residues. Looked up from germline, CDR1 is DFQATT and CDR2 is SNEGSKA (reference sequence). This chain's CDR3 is CSAGGYYNEQFF. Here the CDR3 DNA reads TGCAGTGCGGGCGGATACTACAATGAGCAGTTCTTC.